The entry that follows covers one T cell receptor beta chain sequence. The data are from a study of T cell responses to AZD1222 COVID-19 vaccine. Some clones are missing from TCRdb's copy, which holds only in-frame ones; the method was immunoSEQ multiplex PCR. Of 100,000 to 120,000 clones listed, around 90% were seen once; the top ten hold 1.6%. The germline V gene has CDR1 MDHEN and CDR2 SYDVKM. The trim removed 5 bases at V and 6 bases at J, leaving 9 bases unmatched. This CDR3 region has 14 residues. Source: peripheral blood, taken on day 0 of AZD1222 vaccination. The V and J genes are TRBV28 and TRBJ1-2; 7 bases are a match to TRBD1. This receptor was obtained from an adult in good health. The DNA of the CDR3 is TGTGCCAGCAGTATAACCGGGACAGCGGATGGCTACACCTTC. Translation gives CASSITGTADGYTF.